These 6 T cell receptor beta chains came from one sample sequenced in a study of blood T cells in healthy people across ages. Through a sample-barcoded 5' primer and a J-beta primer mix, a second PCR was run for 7 to 11 cycles. TCRdb independently ran MiXCR on the 5' RACE reads; one entry per CDR3 protein. The sample has over 700,000 distinct CDR3 sequences, approximately 55% seen once. The sample comprised blood. The receptors come from a man older than 75 in good health.

The sample holds one count of this clonotype. CDR3 residues: CSAMTGSRPGANVLTF. For the CDR3, the DNA is TGCAGTGCCATGACCGGGAGCAGACCTGGGGCCAACGTCCTGACTTTC. This sequence joins TRBV20-1 and TRBJ2-6, with a tentative D call TRBD2 (6 bases). Trimming shortened V by 6 bases and J by 2 bases, and 17 bases separated the two germline ends. The germline V gene encodes CDR1 DFQATT and CDR2 SNEGSKA (reference sequence). This CDR3 region has 16 residues.

This rearrangement joins TRBV29-1 to TRBJ1-1, with D perhaps matching TRBD1 (5 bases). This CDR3 spans 12 amino acids. Trimming removed 2 bases at V and 5 bases at J, with 9 bases between. CDR1 and CDR2 from the germline V gene are SQVTM and ANQGSEA. The CDR3 region is CSVEKGRTEAFF. The CDR3 DNA sequence: TGCAGCGTTGAAAAGGGGAGGACTGAAGCTTTCTTT.

The V call is TRBV30, the J call TRBJ2-4; TRBD1 aligns across 11 bases. The tail of the sequence fits TRBJ2-7 better, so the J call may be wrong. Per the germline V gene, CDR1 is GTSNPN and CDR2 is SVGIG (reference sequence). CDR3 size: 13 residues. The CDR3, as DNA: TGTGCCTGGGTGAGGACAGGGGGCCACGAGCAGTACTTC. This codes for CAWVRTGGHEQYF.

This clonotype has more than one count but fewer than ten. The V gene is TRBV20-1, the J gene TRBJ2-3; TRBD2 matches at 10 bases. CDR1 is DFQATT, CDR2 SNEGSKA, per germline (reference sequence). V dropped 7 bases and J dropped 5; count of bases not matched to a gene: 6. There are 13 residues in the CDR3. CDR3 protein: CSGLAGALDTQYF. The DNA of the CDR3 is TGCAGTGGCCTAGCGGGAGCTTTAGATACGCAGTATTTT.

This clonotype was detected only a few times. The chain employs TRBV18 and TRBJ2-1; 8 positions match TRBD2. CDR1 KGHSH and CDR2 LQKENI come from the germline V gene. This CDR3 has 16 residues. The ends lost 1 base at V and 9 bases at J; junction bases unmatched: 11. The CDR3 DNA is TGTGCCAGCTCACCACTTGGTCCCGGGAGCGGGAGTGAGCAGTTCTTC. Amino acids: CASSPLGPGSGSEQFF. Using reference TRBV18 and TRBJ2-1 for the parts outside the CDR3, the full variable domain is NAGVMQNPRHLVRRRGQEARLRCSPMKGHSHVYWYRQLPEEGLKFMVYLQKENIIDESGMPKERFSAEFPKEGPSILRIQQVVRGDSAAYFCASSPLGPGSGSEQFFGPGTRLTVL.

The CDR3 sequence is CASRPDRTPYEQYF. The CDR3 DNA reads as TGCGCCAGCAGACCGGACAGGACGCCCTACGAGCAGTACTTC. J is TRBJ2-7 and V is TRBV5-1, with TRBD1 matching 7 bases. Germline trimming cut 5 bases from V and 2 bases from J; bases unmatched to any gene: 7. The CDR3 spans 14 residues. Germline V gene data show CDR1 as SGHRS and CDR2 as YFSETQ.